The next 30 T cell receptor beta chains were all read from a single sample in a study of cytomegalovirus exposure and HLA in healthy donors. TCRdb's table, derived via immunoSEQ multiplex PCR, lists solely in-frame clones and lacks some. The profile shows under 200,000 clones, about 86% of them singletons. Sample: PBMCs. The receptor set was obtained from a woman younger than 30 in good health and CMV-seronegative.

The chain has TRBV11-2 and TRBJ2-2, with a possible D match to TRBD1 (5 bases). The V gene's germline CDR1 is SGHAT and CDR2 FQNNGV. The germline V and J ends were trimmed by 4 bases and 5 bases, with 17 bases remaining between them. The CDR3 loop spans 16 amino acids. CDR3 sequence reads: CASSSPAGLGTGELFF. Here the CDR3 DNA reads TGTGCCAGCAGCTCGCCCGCAGGGCTGGGGACCGGGGAGCTGTTTTTT.

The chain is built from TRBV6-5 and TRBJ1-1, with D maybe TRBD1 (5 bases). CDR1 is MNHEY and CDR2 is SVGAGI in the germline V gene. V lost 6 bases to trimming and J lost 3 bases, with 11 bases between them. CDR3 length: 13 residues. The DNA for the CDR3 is TGTGCCAGCAGCCTTCAGACAGACACTGAAGCTTTCTTT. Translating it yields CASSLQTDTEAFF.

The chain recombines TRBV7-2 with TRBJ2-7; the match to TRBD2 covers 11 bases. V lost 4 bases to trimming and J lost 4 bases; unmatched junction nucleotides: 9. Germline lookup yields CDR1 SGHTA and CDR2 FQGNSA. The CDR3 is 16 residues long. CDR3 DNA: TGTGCCAGCAGCTCAGATAGCGGGAGGGCCGGTTACGAGCAGTACTTC. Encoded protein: CASSSDSGRAGYEQYF.

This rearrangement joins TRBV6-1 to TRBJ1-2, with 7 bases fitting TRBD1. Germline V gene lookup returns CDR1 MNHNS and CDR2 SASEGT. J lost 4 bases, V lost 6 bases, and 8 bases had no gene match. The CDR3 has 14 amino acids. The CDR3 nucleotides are TGTGCCAGCAGCGAACAGGGGACGCCCTATGGCTACACCTTC. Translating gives CASSEQGTPYGYTF.

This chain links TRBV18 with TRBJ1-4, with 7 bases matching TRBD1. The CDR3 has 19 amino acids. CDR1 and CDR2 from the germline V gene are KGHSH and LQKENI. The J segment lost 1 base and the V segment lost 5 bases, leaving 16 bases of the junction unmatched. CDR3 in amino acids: CASSTTRRQGGLTNEKLFF. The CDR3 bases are TGTGCCAGCTCAACCACTCGTCGACAGGGAGGTTTAACTAATGAAAAACTGTTTTTT.

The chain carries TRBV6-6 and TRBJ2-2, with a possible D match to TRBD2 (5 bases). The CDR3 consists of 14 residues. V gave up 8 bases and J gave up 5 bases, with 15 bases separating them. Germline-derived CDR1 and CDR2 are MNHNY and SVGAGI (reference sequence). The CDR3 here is CASGGRGMTGELFF. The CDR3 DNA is TGTGCCAGCGGCGGGCGTGGAATGACCGGGGAGCTGTTTTTT.

The CDR3 sequence: CASSVGGPAAGNTEAFF. As DNA, the CDR3 is TGTGCCAGCAGCGTAGGGGGGCCTGCCGCGGGGAACACTGAAGCTTTCTTT. This chain connects TRBV9 to TRBJ1-1; perhaps TRBD1 as D (6 bases). Germline loops: CDR1 SGDLS, CDR2 YYNGEE. The CDR3 sequence is 17 residues long. Trimming cost V 0 bases and J 1 base, with 16 bases left between them.

The CDR3 protein is CSVAGVRGREGIGEQFF. The CDR3 DNA follows: TGCAGCGTTGCCGGAGTTCGAGGGCGGGAAGGTATTGGTGAGCAGTTCTTC. This chain links TRBV29-1 with TRBJ2-1; maybe TRBD2 (6 bases). Germline values: CDR1 SQVTM, CDR2 ANQGSEA. CDR3 length: 17 amino acids. V was clipped by 4 bases and J by 9 bases, with 28 bases between them.

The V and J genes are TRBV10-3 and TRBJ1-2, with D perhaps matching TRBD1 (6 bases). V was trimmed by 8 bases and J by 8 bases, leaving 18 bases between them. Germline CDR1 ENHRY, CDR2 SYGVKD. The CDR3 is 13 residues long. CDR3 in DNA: TGTGCCATCCAGACACCAGGGGAGAGCGGCTACACCTTC. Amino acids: CAIQTPGESGYTF.

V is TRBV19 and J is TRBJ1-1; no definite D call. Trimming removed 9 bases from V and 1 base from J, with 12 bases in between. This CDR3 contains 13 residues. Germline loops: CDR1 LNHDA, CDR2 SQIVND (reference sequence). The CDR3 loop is CASVESRNTEAFF. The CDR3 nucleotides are TGTGCCAGCGTGGAGAGCCGGAACACTGAAGCTTTCTTT.

The CDR3 bases are TGCGCCAGCAGCTTCCAAAGAGGCTCCTACAATGAGCAGTTCTTC. Protein sequence: CASSFQRGSYNEQFF. The rearrangement links TRBV5-1 to TRBJ2-1, with D hard to call. This CDR3 is built from 15 residues. The V gene lost 2 bases and the J gene lost 0 bases, with 9 bases spanning the gap. From germline, CDR1 is SGHRS and CDR2 YFSETQ.

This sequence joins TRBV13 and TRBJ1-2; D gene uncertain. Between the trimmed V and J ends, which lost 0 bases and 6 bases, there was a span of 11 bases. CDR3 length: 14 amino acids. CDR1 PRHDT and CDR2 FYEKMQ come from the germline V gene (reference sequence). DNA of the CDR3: TGTGCCAGCAGCTTAGGTCCAGGCCCTAATGGCTACACCTTC. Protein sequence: CASSLGPGPNGYTF.

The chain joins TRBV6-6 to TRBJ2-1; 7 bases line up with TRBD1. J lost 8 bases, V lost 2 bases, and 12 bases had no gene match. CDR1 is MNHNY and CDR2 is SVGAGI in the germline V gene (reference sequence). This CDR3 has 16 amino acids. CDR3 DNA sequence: TGTGCCAGCAGTTACACTAATAGACAGGGTCCCGATGAGCAGTTCTTC. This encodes CASSYTNRQGPDEQFF.

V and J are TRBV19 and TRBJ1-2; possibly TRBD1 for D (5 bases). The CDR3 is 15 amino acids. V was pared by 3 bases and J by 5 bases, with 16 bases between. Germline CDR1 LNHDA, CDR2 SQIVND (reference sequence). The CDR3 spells CASSIGRRDPYGYTF. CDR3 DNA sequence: TGTGCCAGTAGTATCGGGAGGAGGGACCCGTATGGCTACACCTTC.

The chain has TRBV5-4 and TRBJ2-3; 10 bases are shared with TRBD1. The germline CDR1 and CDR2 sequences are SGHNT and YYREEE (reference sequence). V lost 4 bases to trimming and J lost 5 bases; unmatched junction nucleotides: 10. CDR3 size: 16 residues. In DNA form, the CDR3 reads TGTGCCAGCAGCCACCCATCCCGGGACAGGGGAGATACGCAGTATTTT. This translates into CASSHPSRDRGDTQYF.

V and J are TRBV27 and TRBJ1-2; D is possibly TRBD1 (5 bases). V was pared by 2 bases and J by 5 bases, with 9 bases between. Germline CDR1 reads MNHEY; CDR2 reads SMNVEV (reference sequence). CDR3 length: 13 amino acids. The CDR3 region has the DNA TGTGCCAGCAGTTTAGGGGCAGGGTATGGCTACACCTTC. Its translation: CASSLGAGYGYTF.

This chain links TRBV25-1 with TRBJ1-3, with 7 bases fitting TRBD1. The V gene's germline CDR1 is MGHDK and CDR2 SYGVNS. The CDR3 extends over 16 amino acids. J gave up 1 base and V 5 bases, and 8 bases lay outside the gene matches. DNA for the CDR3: TGTGCCAGCAGTATGCGGGGACAGAATTCTGGAAACACCATATATTTT. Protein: CASSMRGQNSGNTIYF.

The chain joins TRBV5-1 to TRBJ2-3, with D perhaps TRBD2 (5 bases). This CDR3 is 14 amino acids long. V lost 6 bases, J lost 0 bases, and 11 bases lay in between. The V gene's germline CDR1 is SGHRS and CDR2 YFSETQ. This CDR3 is CASTVTGSTDTQYF. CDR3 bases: TGCGCCAGCACTGTGACGGGGAGCACAGATACGCAGTATTTT.

The CDR3 loop reads CASSDLRGYNQPQHF. In DNA, the CDR3 is TGTGCCAGCAGTGACTTGCGGGGTTACAATCAGCCCCAGCATTTT. The V gene is TRBV6-1, the J gene TRBJ1-5; D is ambiguous. CDR3 length: 15 amino acids. The V and J ends lost 3 bases and 3 bases respectively, with 12 bases between them. Germline V gives CDR1 MNHNS, CDR2 SASEGT.

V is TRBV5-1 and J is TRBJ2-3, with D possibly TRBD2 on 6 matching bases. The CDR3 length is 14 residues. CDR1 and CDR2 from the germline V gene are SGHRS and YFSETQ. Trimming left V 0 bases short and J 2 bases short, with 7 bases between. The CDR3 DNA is TGCGCCAGCAGCTTGGGGAGGGCCACAGATACGCAGTATTTT. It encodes CASSLGRATDTQYF.

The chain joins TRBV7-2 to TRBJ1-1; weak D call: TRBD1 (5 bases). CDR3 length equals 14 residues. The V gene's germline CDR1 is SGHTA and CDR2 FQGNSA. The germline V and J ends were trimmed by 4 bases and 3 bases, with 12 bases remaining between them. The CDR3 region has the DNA TGTGCCAGCAGCTCTCAGGGCGGGGACACTGAAGCTTTCTTT. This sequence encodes CASSSQGGDTEAFF.

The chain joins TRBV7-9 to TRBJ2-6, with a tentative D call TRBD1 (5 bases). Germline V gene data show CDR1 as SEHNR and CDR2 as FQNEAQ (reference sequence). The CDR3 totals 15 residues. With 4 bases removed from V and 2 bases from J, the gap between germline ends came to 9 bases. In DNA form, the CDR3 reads TGTGCCAGCAGCTCGGCAGGGACTGGGGCCAACGTCCTGACTTTC. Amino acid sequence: CASSSAGTGANVLTF.

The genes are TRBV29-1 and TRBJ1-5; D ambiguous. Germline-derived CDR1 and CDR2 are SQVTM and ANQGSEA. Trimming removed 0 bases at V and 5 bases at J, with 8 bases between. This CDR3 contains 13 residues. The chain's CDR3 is CSVEEGGDQPQHF. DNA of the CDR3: TGCAGCGTTGAAGAGGGAGGCGATCAGCCCCAGCATTTT. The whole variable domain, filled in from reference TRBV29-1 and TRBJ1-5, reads SAVISQKPSRDICQRGTSLTIQCQVDSQVTMMFWYRQQPGQSLTLIATANQGSEATYESGFVIDKFPISRPNLTFSTLTVSNMSPEDSSIYLCSVEEGGDQPQHFGDGTRLSIL.

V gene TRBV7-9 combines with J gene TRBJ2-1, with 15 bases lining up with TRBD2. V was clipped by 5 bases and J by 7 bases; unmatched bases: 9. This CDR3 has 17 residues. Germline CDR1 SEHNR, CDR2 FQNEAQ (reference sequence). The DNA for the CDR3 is TGTGCCAGCAGCCCTTACGGGACTAGCGGGAGGACGAATGAGCAGTTCTTC. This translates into CASSPYGTSGRTNEQFF.

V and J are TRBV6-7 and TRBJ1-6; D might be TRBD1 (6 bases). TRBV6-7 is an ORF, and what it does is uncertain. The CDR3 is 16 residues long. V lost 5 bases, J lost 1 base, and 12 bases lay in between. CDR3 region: CASSPPQGSYNSPLHF. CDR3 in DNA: TGTGCCAGCAGTCCCCCTCAGGGGTCCTATAATTCACCCCTCCACTTT.

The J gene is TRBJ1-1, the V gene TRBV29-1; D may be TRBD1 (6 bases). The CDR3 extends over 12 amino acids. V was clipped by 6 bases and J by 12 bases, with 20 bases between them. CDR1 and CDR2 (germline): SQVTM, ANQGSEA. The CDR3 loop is CSVWSTGGLPFF. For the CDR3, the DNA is TGCAGCGTCTGGTCGACAGGAGGTTTGCCTTTCTTT.

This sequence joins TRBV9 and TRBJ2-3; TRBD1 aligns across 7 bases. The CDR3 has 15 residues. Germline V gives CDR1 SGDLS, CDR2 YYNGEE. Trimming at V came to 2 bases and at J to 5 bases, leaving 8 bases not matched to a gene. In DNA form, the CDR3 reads TGTGCCAGCAGCGTCGCAGAGGGGGCGGGAGATACGCAGTATTTT. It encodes CASSVAEGAGDTQYF.

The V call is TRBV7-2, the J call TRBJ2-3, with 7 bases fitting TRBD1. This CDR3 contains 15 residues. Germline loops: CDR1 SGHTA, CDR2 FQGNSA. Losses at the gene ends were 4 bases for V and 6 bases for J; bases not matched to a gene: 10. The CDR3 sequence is CASSYYRGQGDTQYF. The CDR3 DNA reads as TGTGCCAGCAGCTACTACAGGGGCCAGGGGGATACGCAGTATTTT.

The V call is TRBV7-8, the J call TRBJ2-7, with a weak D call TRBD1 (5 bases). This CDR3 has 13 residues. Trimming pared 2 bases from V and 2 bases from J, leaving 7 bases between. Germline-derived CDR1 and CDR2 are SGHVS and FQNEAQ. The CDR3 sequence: CASSLRQTYEQYF. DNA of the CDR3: TGTGCCAGCAGCTTAAGACAGACCTACGAGCAGTACTTC.

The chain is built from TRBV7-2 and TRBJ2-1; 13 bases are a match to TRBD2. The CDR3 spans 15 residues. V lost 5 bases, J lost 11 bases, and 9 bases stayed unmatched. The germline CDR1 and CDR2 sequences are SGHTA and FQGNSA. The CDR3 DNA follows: TGTGCCAGCAGCCAAGGACTAGCGGGAGAAAGGAAGCAGTTCTTC. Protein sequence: CASSQGLAGERKQFF. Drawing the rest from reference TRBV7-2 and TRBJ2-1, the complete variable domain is GAGVSQSPSNKVTEKGKDVELRCDPISGHTALYWYRQSLGQGLEFLIYFQGNSAPDKSGLPSDRFSAERTGGSVSTLTIQRTQQEDSAVYLCASSQGLAGERKQFFGPGTRLTVL.